The TCR beta chain under discussion was sequenced for a study of Graves' ophthalmopathy and Graves' hyperthyroidism (dated by TCRdb to between 2017 and 2018). About the study as a whole: Peripheral blood was collected before any treatment was given, at the time of initial diagnosis. To tell Graves' ophthalmopathy apart from Graves' hyperthyroidism, and to predict which patients would progress to ophthalmopathy, the study relied on TCR beta repertoire signatures. In total, under 150 blood samples were TCR-sequenced: approximately 42 ophthalmopathy, roughly 77 hyperthyroidism and around 17 hyperthyroidism-to-ophthalmopathy patients. A discovery set of 95 to 100 patients (43 ophthalmopathy, 55 to 60 stable hyperthyroidism) was enrolled to explore V-J signatures distinguishing ophthalmopathy from hyperthyroidism. For independent validation, a separate cohort was made up of some 18 hyperthyroidism patients plus 17 patients who later progressed from hyperthyroidism to ophthalmopathy. In about six hyperthyroidism patients, the T-cell repertoires found in thyroid tissue were compared with those found in blood. After sampling, hyperthyroidism patients received methimazole starting at 30 mg daily, and ophthalmopathy patients received high-dose intravenous methylprednisolone.

CDR1 and CDR2 are read off the germline V gene as LGHNT and FRNRAP. From cysteine to phenylalanine, the CDR3 is 14 amino acids long. The read is trimmed to its CDR3 DNA, 42 bases read in frame from base 1. Relative to germline, V is 7 bases shorter and J is 10 bases shorter, with 17 bases between their ends. The ophthalmopathy patients had moderately to severely active disease, with a Clinical Activity Score of 3 or higher, a NOSPECS grade of 4 or higher, and a disease duration of less than 3 months. Patients with other autoimmune diseases, uncontrolled infections, pregnancy or lactation were excluded from the study. Clinical symptoms, serum thyroxine, TRAb, thyroid ultrasound and orbital computed tomography were used for diagnosis. Ficoll-Paque density gradient centrifugation was used to isolate PBMCs from under 11 ml of fresh peripheral blood. Total RNA was extracted using Trizol reagent, and RNA quality was checked on an Agilent 2100 Bioanalyzer.

Note on this clonotype: Its binding antigen is unknown. The record has no base qualities; no much larger clone is one base away.

For repertoire sequencing, the TCR beta CDR3 regions were amplified from RNA transcripts. The first round of RT-PCR was done with HTBI primers and the Qiagen OneStep RT-PCR kit, and was followed by a second round of multiplex PCR, then size selection and purification. The libraries underwent paired-end sequencing with 100 bp reads on an Illumina HiSeq2000. Under the source paper's analysis protocol: Reads were processed with SOAPnuke, discarding reads with adapters, uncalled bases, mean Phred below 15, or no exact constant-primer or identifier match. COPE v1.2.5 was used to merge high-quality paired reads. Unique nucleotide sequences were defined as clonotypes and aligned to IMGT TRB V, D and J references using MiTCR v1.1. Analysis was restricted to V-J combinations with a frequency above 0.0001, which covered about 99% of repertoires. A TCR clonal expansion and chaos score per V-J combination was defined as the ratio of F50 clonal expansion to chaos observed in the TCRdist matrix. Welch's t-statistics and random forest were used to reduce the features to about 12 V-J combinations, which were then used as input to a naive Bayes classifier. The similarity between thyroid and blood repertoires was quantified using the Morisita-Horn index. TCRdb reprocessing: public reads trimmed at Q25 with fastp, clones called with MiXCR, in-frame beta chains kept. Duplicate CDR3 protein sequences are folded into a single record with the most common DNA and genes. The V and J calls and clone size are TCRdb's, not the authors'. The sample contains 300,000 to 350,000 distinct CDR3 sequences, 17% of them found a single time. More than 9% of the sample is taken by the ten largest.

Paper-wide results and their limitations: In validation, the model predicted ophthalmopathy progression with about 70% sensitivity and around 72% specificity; roughly eleven predicted patients were CT-confirmed with GO in a median of roughly 6.8 months. In cross-validation, the 13-signature model distinguished ophthalmopathy from stable hyperthyroidism with 85% to 90% sensitivity and almost 83% specificity, and in the test set the corresponding values were 80% and 75%. Most expanded thyroid clonotypes with a frequency above 0.001 also appeared in blood, which suggests that blood repertoires may reflect the immune response in the thyroid. No statistical method was used to set the sample size in advance, and the investigators knew which group each participant was assigned to.

Sequencing was done on a sample of peripheral blood. The chain joins TRBV12-5 to TRBJ1-6; the D gene is unclear. The sequence came from an adult man with Graves' ophthalmopathy. CDR3 sequence: CASAPGGSLSPLHF. At the DNA level, the sequence is TGTGCTAGTGCCCCGGGAGGGAGCCTATCACCCCTCCACTTT.